Each of the 12 T cell receptor beta chains below was sequenced from the same sample in a study of CD8+CD57+ T cells in acquired aplastic anemia. TCR beta VDJ combinations and CDR3 sequences were profiled from genomic DNA. TCRdb itself ran the reads through MiXCR, one entry per CDR3 protein. The table lists some 170,000 distinct CDR3 sequences, just under 45% of them singletons. Sequencing was done on a sample of sorted CD4+, CD8+, or CD8+CD57+ T cells (not recorded which) from PBMCs. These receptor sequences come from a human donor in good health.

This chain links TRBV6-7 with TRBJ1-1, with D tentatively TRBD1 (6 bases). TRBV6-7 falls under the ORF class, with uncertain function. There are 13 residues in the CDR3. The ends were cut back, 5 bases at V and 5 bases at J, with 12 bases in the middle. CDR3 sequence (DNA): TGTGCCAGCAGTACGAAACAGGGAACTGAAGCTTTCTTT. Amino acid sequence: CASSTKQGTEAFF.

This clonotype was picked up one time. The V gene is TRBV5-4, the J gene TRBJ2-1; a weak D match, TRBD2 (6 bases). Germline lookup yields CDR1 SGHNT and CDR2 YYREEE (reference sequence). The CDR3 has 17 residues. V was trimmed by 1 base and J by 7 bases, leaving 21 bases between them. The CDR3 protein is CASSLSQSGRHGNEQFF. As DNA, the CDR3 is TGTGCCAGCAGCTTGAGTCAATCCGGGAGACATGGTAATGAGCAGTTCTTC. Based on the CDR3 plus reference TRBV5-4 and TRBJ2-1, the full variable domain is ETGVTQSPTHLIKTRGQQVTLRCSSQSGHNTVSWYQQALGQGPQFIFQYYREEENGRGNFPPRFSGLQFPNYSSELNVNALELDDSALYLCASSLSQSGRHGNEQFFGPGTRLTVL.

This clonotype was observed many times. The chain has TRBV7-2 and TRBJ1-5, with D uncertain. Trimming took off 7 bases at V and 1 base at J, with 14 bases between the two ends. The CDR3 contains 15 residues. The germline gives CDR1 SGHTA, CDR2 FQGNSA. For the CDR3, the DNA is TGTGCCAGCACCTCAACTGGATTAAGCAATCAGCCCCAGCATTTT. Its protein product is CASTSTGLSNQPQHF.

CDR3 protein: CASSPPRGYGYTF. In DNA form, the CDR3 reads TGTGCCAGCAGTCCTCCCAGGGGATATGGCTACACCTTC. The chain recombines TRBV27 with TRBJ1-2, with D possibly TRBD1 on 6 matching bases. CDR1 MNHEY and CDR2 SMNVEV come from the germline V gene (reference sequence). V lost 5 bases and J lost 5, with 12 bases in between. This CDR3 region has 13 residues.

There are many counts of this clonotype. CDR3: CASSLAPAKNIQYF. The CDR3, as DNA: TGTGCCAGCAGCTTAGCGCCCGCCAAAAACATTCAGTACTTC. J is TRBJ2-4 and V is TRBV7-2; D is ambiguous. Trimming shortened V by 0 bases and J by 1 base, and 4 bases separated the two germline ends. From germline, CDR1 is SGHTA and CDR2 FQGNSA. CDR3 length: 14 amino acids.

This clonotype was counted many times. V and J are TRBV7-8 and TRBJ1-5; possibly TRBD1 for D (6 bases). From germline, CDR1 is SGHVS and CDR2 FQNEAQ. The V and J ends lost 7 bases and 1 base respectively, with 17 bases between them. This CDR3 region has 16 residues. CDR3 in amino acids: CASTRGTGQSNQPQHF. CDR3 sequence (DNA): TGTGCCAGCACCCGAGGCACAGGGCAAAGCAATCAGCCCCAGCATTTT.

The chain has TRBV7-2 and TRBJ2-7, with a weak D call TRBD2 (6 bases). Germline lookup yields CDR1 SGHTA and CDR2 FQGNSA. With 1 base removed from V and 0 bases from J, the gap between germline ends came to 10 bases. The CDR3 is 15 amino acids. CDR3 coding DNA: TGTGCCAGCAGCTTAGGGCGGGGCCGCTCCTACGAGCAGTACTTC. Its translation is CASSLGRGRSYEQYF.

This clonotype was seen repeatedly, ten times or more. The chain couples TRBV9 to TRBJ2-7; D is unresolved. The V gene lost 0 bases and the J gene lost 7 bases, with 11 bases spanning the gap. Germline V gene lookup returns CDR1 SGDLS and CDR2 YYNGEE. The CDR3 sequence is 13 residues long. This chain's CDR3 is CASSVGHDVEQYF. Written as DNA, the CDR3 is TGTGCCAGCAGCGTAGGCCACGATGTAGAGCAGTACTTC.

This chain uses TRBV24-1 with TRBJ2-3; possibly TRBD1 or TRBD2 for D (5 bases each). Germline assignment: CDR1 KGHDR and CDR2 SFDVKD. Trimming shortened V by 3 bases and J by 8 bases, and 11 bases separated the two germline ends. The CDR3 sequence is 13 residues long. Here the CDR3 reads CATSDRPGTTQYF. The DNA of the CDR3 is TGTGCCACCAGTGATCGACCCGGGACTACGCAGTATTTT.

In this sample, this clonotype turned up a few times. J is TRBJ2-7 and V is TRBV6-2 or TRBV6-3, with a tentative D call TRBD2 (7 bases). The CDR3 is 14 amino acids. Germline V lookup: CDR1 MNHEY, CDR2 SVGEGT. The V gene lost 6 bases and the J gene lost 4 bases, with 16 bases spanning the gap. CDR3 loop: CASRREGEGYEQYF. For the CDR3, the DNA is TGTGCCAGCAGGAGAGAGGGGGAGGGATACGAGCAGTACTTC.

This clonotype was detected ten times or more. The chain couples TRBV5-1 to TRBJ1-1; 8 bases are a match to TRBD1. Germline lookup yields CDR1 SGHRS and CDR2 YFSETQ. Trimming took 5 bases from V and 0 from J; bases not matched to a gene: 9. This CDR3 contains 16 residues. The DNA of the CDR3 is TGCGCCAGCAGATACGGACAGGGAGGAGTGAACACTGAAGCTTTCTTT. Protein: CASRYGQGGVNTEAFF.

A remark on this clonotype: Germline and junction disagree at one end, which may indicate a read error. The V and J genes are TRBV10-3 and TRBJ2-1; 7 bases agree with TRBD2. Germline assignment: CDR1 ENHRY and CDR2 SYGVKD. This CDR3 spans 15 amino acids. CDR3 region: CAISERSGEYNEQSF. CDR3 sequence (DNA): TGTGCCATCAGTGAGCGAAGCGGGGAGTACAATGAGCAGTCCTTC.